Listed below are T cell receptor beta chains from one sample, sequenced in a study of cytomegalovirus exposure and HLA in healthy donors. Clones were read by immunoSEQ multiplex PCR, and TCRdb kept only the in-frame ones, dropping some. Here the sample spans 200,000 to 250,000 clones, 65% to 85% being singletons. Material: PBMCs. These receptors originate from a middle-aged man in good health and CMV-seronegative. Both conserved end residues are part of each CDR3. Each record gives: CDR3 protein, V gene.

CASSAEASGTSGSADTQYF | TRBV9
CASSPGTHQPQHF | TRBV19
CASSKQGMKTQYF | TRBV6-5
CASRPVGGGGEQFF | TRBV6-5
CASSLSRTGELFF | TRBV27
CAESRRGPQETQYF | TRBV19
CASSEWETGAYEQYF | TRBV6-1
CASQTGFAEAFF | TRBV2
CASSQVGGYEQYF | TRBV4-1
CASSAEQYSNQPQHF | TRBV9
CASSPLSGRLETQYF | TRBV5-1
CASSDIAVAGEKLFF | TRBV6-1
CASSPGQHYEQYF | TRBV18
CASSVASIPAGGYGYTF | TRBV9
CASSLMRSEQYF | TRBV28
CASSGRVPNTGELFF | TRBV9
CASSSLAGGKNIQYF | TRBV11-2
CASSLRDTQETQYF | TRBV5-1
CASKSGTRITGELFF | TRBV7-2
CASRPGGERTSRETQYF | TRBV7-9
CASSSGPEQFF | TRBV7-3
CASSSGPGAPNYGYTF | TRBV27
CSVVYLTGSNEQYF | TRBV29-1
CASSYMVGSGRNEQFF | TRBV6-5
CASSQQAWREQYF | TRBV18
CASSWDRGQPQHF | TRBV18
CASSLLTSGRDNEQFF | TRBV5-6
CSVAADGSYNEQFF | TRBV29-1
CASSLAPPGQGGTEAFF | TRBV7-8